The 21 T cell receptor beta chains given below trace back to one sample, sequenced in a study of cytomegalovirus exposure and HLA in healthy donors. 60 Vbeta and 13 Jbeta primers were used in PCR. Generated by immunoSEQ multiplex PCR, the TCRdb table keeps only in-frame clones and is missing some. The sample lists about 150,000 clones, approximately 80% seen once, with less than 5% in the top ten. Sequenced: PBMCs. The receptors here all came from a male donor in good health and CMV-seronegative.

This chain links TRBV6-5 with TRBJ1-1; 8 bases match TRBD1. Germline CDR1 reads MNHEY; CDR2 reads SVGAGI. The CDR3 covers 15 residues. With V trimmed by 6 bases and J by 1 base, 7 bases remained unmatched. As DNA, the CDR3 is TGTGCCAGCAGGTCCTCCGGGACAGGGAACACTGAAGCTTTCTTT. It encodes CASRSSGTGNTEAFF.

Regarding this clone: Other DNA sequences in the same sample also yield this CDR3. The chain joins TRBV9 to TRBJ2-1; TRBD2 is a possible D gene (7 bases). Between the trimmed V and J ends, which lost 0 bases and 1 base, there was a span of 11 bases. Per germline, CDR1 SGDLS and CDR2 YYNGEE. The CDR3 is 16 residues long. In nucleotides, the CDR3 is TGTGCCAGCAGCGTAGGGGGAGGGGGGTCCTACAATGAGCAGTTCTTC. Its translation is CASSVGGGGSYNEQFF.

V is TRBV4-2 and J is TRBJ1-2; TRBD1 matches at 9 bases. The CDR3 has 14 residues. J gave up 8 bases and V 3 bases, and 7 bases lay outside the gene matches. From germline, CDR1 is LGHNA and CDR2 YNFKEQ. The CDR3: CASSHDRGTYGYTF. CDR3 in DNA: TGTGCCAGCAGCCACGACAGGGGGACGTACGGCTACACCTTC.

The chain is built from TRBV5-1 and TRBJ2-1; 8 nucleotides agree with TRBD2. Looked up from germline, CDR1 is SGHRS and CDR2 is YFSETQ. This CDR3 spans 15 amino acids. V was clipped by 4 bases and J by 4 bases; unmatched bases: 7. The DNA for the CDR3 is TGCGCCAGCAGCGTGAGTAGCGGGGAGTACAATGAGCAGTTCTTC. Translated, it gives CASSVSSGEYNEQFF.

This clone was detected only a few times. The rearrangement uses TRBV11-2 and TRBJ1-4, with D perhaps matching TRBD1 (5 bases). There are 15 residues in the CDR3. The germline CDR1 and CDR2 sequences are SGHAT and FQNNGV. V lost 3 bases to trimming and J lost 7 bases, with 15 bases between them. CDR3 DNA: TGTGCCAGCAGCTTCAGCCCGGACATGGGTGAAAAACTGTTTTTT. The encoded protein is CASSFSPDMGEKLFF.

The V call is TRBV7-3, the J call TRBJ2-3; tentatively, D is TRBD1 (5 bases). The V end was cut by 3 bases, the J end by 5 bases, with 15 bases between. CDR1 is SGHTA and CDR2 is FQGTGA in the germline V gene. The CDR3 consists of 15 residues. Here the CDR3 reads CASSFRTSQGDTQYF. The CDR3 coding sequence is TGTGCCAGCAGCTTCAGGACAAGCCAAGGAGATACGCAGTATTTT.

This rearrangement joins TRBV7-9 to TRBJ2-3; D remains ambiguous. From germline, CDR1 is SEHNR and CDR2 FQNEAQ (reference sequence). Trimming removed 1 base at V and 5 bases at J, with 16 bases between. This CDR3 contains 16 residues. The CDR3 coding sequence is TGTGCCAGCAGCTTAGGGGCTGTTTTAGTAGAAGATACGCAGTATTTT. Translated, it gives CASSLGAVLVEDTQYF. Full variable domain (remainder filled in from reference TRBV7-9 and TRBJ2-3): DTGVSQNPRHKITKRGQNVTFRCDPISEHNRLYWYRQTLGQGPEFLTYFQNEAQLEKSRLLSDRFSAERPKGSFSTLEIQRTEQGDSAMYLCASSLGAVLVEDTQYFGPGTRLTVL.

The rearrangement joins TRBV5-6 to TRBJ2-3, with a weak D call TRBD1 (5 bases). V was shortened by 3 bases and J by 2 bases, with 13 bases between the two germline ends. Germline CDR1 SGHDT, CDR2 YYEEEE. The CDR3 sequence is 15 residues long. This CDR3 is CASSYILDITDTQYF. The CDR3 region has the DNA TGTGCCAGCAGCTACATTTTGGACATCACAGATACGCAGTATTTT.

This clone appeared once. The chain joins TRBV6-6 to TRBJ1-1; TRBD1 agrees at 8 bases. V trimming: 6 bases; J trimming: 6 bases; junction bases outside the gene matches: 12. CDR1 is MNHNY and CDR2 is SVGAGI in the germline V gene (reference sequence). This CDR3 has 15 amino acids. The CDR3 loop reads CASSTYETGVPEAFF. For the CDR3, the DNA is TGTGCCAGCAGCACATATGAGACAGGGGTCCCTGAAGCTTTCTTT.

The chain is built from TRBV7-9 and TRBJ2-1; 12 nucleotides line up with TRBD2. With 4 bases clipped from V and 4 bases from J, the junction kept 5 bases outside the gene matches. This CDR3 is 16 amino acids long. Germline V lookup: CDR1 SEHNR, CDR2 FQNEAQ (reference sequence). In nucleotides, the CDR3 is TGTGCCAGCAGCTCGCGGACTAGCGGGGAATACAATGAGCAGTTCTTC. It translates to CASSSRTSGEYNEQFF.

V usage is TRBV27 and J usage is TRBJ2-5, with 11 bases matching TRBD2. CDR3 length: 16 residues. The trim removed 3 bases at V and 7 bases at J, leaving 10 bases unmatched. CDR1 and CDR2 (germline): MNHEY, SMNVEV (reference sequence). The CDR3 sequence: CASSFSLAGGTGTQYF. The CDR3 nucleotides read TGTGCCAGCAGTTTTTCCCTAGCGGGAGGAACGGGGACCCAGTACTTC.

The gene calls are TRBV4-1 and TRBJ2-1, with TRBD2 matching 8 bases. After removal of 4 bases from V and 10 bases from J, the junction contained 12 bases not matched to a gene. The germline gives CDR1 MGHRA, CDR2 YSYEKL. CDR3 length equals 15 residues. CDR3 sequence: CASSRLTSAWEEQFF. DNA of the CDR3: TGCGCCAGCAGCCGACTGACTAGCGCTTGGGAGGAGCAGTTCTTC.

The chain joins TRBV19 to TRBJ2-2; 9 bases map to TRBD2. V gave up 7 bases and J gave up 0 bases; unmatched junction bases: 6. The CDR3 extends over 16 amino acids. Germline loops: CDR1 LNHDA, CDR2 SQIVND (reference sequence). The CDR3 spells CASTRAGGTNTGELFF. CDR3 bases: TGTGCCAGTACCCGAGCGGGAGGAACGAACACCGGGGAGCTGTTTTTT.

The chain carries TRBV18 and TRBJ1-5; D gene unclear. V shed 4 bases and J shed 7 bases, with 14 bases lying between them. The germline CDR1 and CDR2 sequences are KGHSH and LQKENI. The CDR3 contains 14 residues. CDR3: CASSLGGERQPQHF. CDR3 DNA sequence: TGTGCCAGCTCACTTGGCGGGGAGCGGCAGCCCCAGCATTTT.

The chain couples TRBV4-1 to TRBJ1-2; 12 nucleotides agree with TRBD1. Trimming took 3 bases from V and 6 from J; bases not matched to a gene: 5. Germline values: CDR1 MGHRA, CDR2 YSYEKL. The CDR3 extends over 15 amino acids. The CDR3 DNA reads as TGCGCCAGCAGCCACTTTGGGACAGGGGGCGATGGCTACACCTTC. Protein: CASSHFGTGGDGYTF.

CDR3 bases: TGTGCCAGCAGCGACGCGGGTTTATTAGGCTACACCTTC. This encodes CASSDAGLLGYTF. This chain links TRBV25-1 with TRBJ1-2, with D uncertain. Trimming pared 6 bases from V and 8 bases from J, leaving 16 bases between. Per germline, CDR1 MGHDK and CDR2 SYGVNS. CDR3 size: 13 residues.

The chain combines TRBV6-5 with TRBJ1-1; 7 bases align to TRBD1. The CDR3 length is 14 residues. Germline lookup yields CDR1 MNHEY and CDR2 SVGAGI. J was trimmed by 1 base and V by 2 bases; bases with no gene match: 1. The CDR3 DNA follows: TGTGCCAGCAGTTACAGACAGGGGAACACTGAAGCTTTCTTT. Amino acid sequence: CASSYRQGNTEAFF.

This rearrangement joins TRBV7-2 to TRBJ2-2, with D perhaps TRBD2 (5 bases). Trimming shortened V by 5 bases and J by 7 bases, and 11 bases separated the two germline ends. Per the germline V gene, CDR1 is SGHTA and CDR2 is FQGNSA. The CDR3 runs to 13 residues. The CDR3 sequence: CASSPQRNGELFF. The CDR3 nucleotides are TGTGCCAGCAGCCCCCAGCGGAACGGGGAGCTGTTTTTT.

This chain joins TRBV29-1 and TRBJ2-7, with D hard to call. Germline CDR1 reads SQVTM; CDR2 reads ANQGSEA. This CDR3 contains 13 residues. The ends were cut back, 5 bases at V and 3 bases at J, with 14 bases in the middle. The CDR3 coding sequence is TGCAGCGTTCTCGACGATTCAGGCTACGAGCAGTACTTC. Amino acid sequence: CSVLDDSGYEQYF.

The genes are TRBV7-9 and TRBJ2-5; the match to TRBD1 covers 9 bases. CDR1 is SEHNR, CDR2 FQNEAQ, per germline (reference sequence). V was pared by 5 bases and J by 5 bases, with 0 bases of the junction left unmatched. This CDR3 spans 12 amino acids. CDR3 DNA: TGTGCCAGCAGCGGGACAGGGGAGACCCAGTACTTC. It translates to CASSGTGETQYF.

This clone has a handful of counts. V usage is TRBV4-3 and J usage is TRBJ1-1; D gene ambiguous. Germline lookup yields CDR1 LGHNA and CDR2 YSLEER. There are 15 residues in the CDR3. The V gene lost 1 base and the J gene lost 0 bases, with 9 bases spanning the gap. The CDR3 reads CASSQVASLNTEAFF. For the CDR3, the DNA is TGCGCCAGCAGCCAAGTTGCAAGCCTGAACACTGAAGCTTTCTTT.